The 26 T cell receptor beta chains listed next were all sequenced from one sample in a study of identifying expanded T cells in peripheral blood. The repertoire was sequenced with immunoSEQ multiplex PCR; TCRdb's copy has only in-frame clones and lacks some. The sample includes 55,000 to 60,000 clones, around 90% seen only once; the top ten take 3.6%. The material sequenced was blood. These receptors came from a person between 18 and 75 years old in good health.

This clone was seen a handful of times. The genes are TRBV25-1 and TRBJ2-7; TRBD1 is a possible D gene (5 bases). Trimming shortened V by 5 bases and J by 0 bases, and 17 bases separated the two germline ends. From germline, CDR1 is MGHDK and CDR2 SYGVNS. This CDR3 has 16 residues. As DNA, the CDR3 is TGTGCCAGCAGTTATATTGACAGACTCCGCTCCTACGAGCAGTACTTC. Its translation: CASSYIDRLRSYEQYF.

This clone was detected only a few times. This chain connects TRBV11-2 to TRBJ2-6; D not resolved. The CDR3 runs to 17 residues. Germline lookup yields CDR1 SGHAT and CDR2 FQNNGV. V gave up 5 bases and J gave up 2 bases, with 16 bases separating them. The CDR3 region has the DNA TGTGCCAGCAGCCCTGTTTACGGTCTCCCTGGGGCCAACGTCCTGACTTTC. Residues: CASSPVYGLPGANVLTF.

The gene calls are TRBV7-2 and TRBJ1-2; D possibly corresponds to TRBD1 (5 bases). Germline-derived CDR1 and CDR2 are SGHTA and FQGNSA. CDR3 length: 15 residues. Deletions cut 5 bases from V and 6 bases from J, with 19 bases between. CDR3 sequence reads: CASSPRGSSTNGYTF. In DNA form, the CDR3 reads TGTGCCAGCAGCCCCCGGGGGTCCAGCACCAATGGCTACACCTTC.

The V and J genes are TRBV6-4 and TRBJ2-1; D is possibly TRBD2 (5 bases). Germline-derived CDR1 and CDR2 are MRHNA and SNTAGT. V lost 2 bases and J lost 6, with 14 bases in between. CDR3 length equals 15 residues. CDR3 amino acids: CASSDRSGDPNEQFF. DNA of the CDR3: TGTGCCAGCAGTGACCGCAGCGGAGATCCCAATGAGCAGTTCTTC.

V is TRBV7-8 and J is TRBJ1-1; TRBD1 is a possible D gene (5 bases). The CDR3 is made up of 15 amino acids. Trimming shortened V by 1 base and J by 1 base, and 10 bases separated the two germline ends. Germline V gives CDR1 SGHVS, CDR2 FQNEAQ. This chain's CDR3 is CASSLGPGRNTEAFF. The CDR3 nucleotides read TGTGCCAGCAGCTTAGGTCCAGGGAGGAACACTGAAGCTTTCTTT.

V usage is TRBV4-2 and J usage is TRBJ1-2; tentative D call: TRBD1 (6 bases). Trimming left V 5 bases short and J 4 bases short, with 14 bases between. This CDR3 comprises 14 residues. Per the germline V gene, CDR1 is LGHNA and CDR2 is YNFKEQ. CDR3 DNA: TGTGCCAGCAGCAGGGAGACAGGCGCCTATGGCTACACCTTC. Residues: CASSRETGAYGYTF.

CDR3 in amino acids: CASNRQTRGELFF. DNA for the CDR3: TGTGCCAGCAACAGACAGACAAGAGGGGAGCTGTTTTTT. V usage is TRBV2 and J usage is TRBJ2-2; D might be TRBD1 (5 bases). Looked up from germline, CDR1 is SNHLY and CDR2 is FYNNEI. Trimming left V 7 bases short and J 8 bases short, with 14 bases between. The CDR3 extends over 13 amino acids.

The gene calls are TRBV7-8 and TRBJ2-7, with D possibly TRBD2 on 5 matching bases. With 5 bases removed from V and 0 bases from J, the gap between germline ends came to 11 bases. Germline V gene lookup returns CDR1 SGHVS and CDR2 FQNEAQ. There are 14 residues in the CDR3. The CDR3 loop is CASSQNSGSYEQYF. The CDR3 DNA reads as TGTGCCAGCAGCCAGAACAGCGGCTCCTACGAGCAGTACTTC.

The chain has TRBV6-1 and TRBJ2-5; possibly TRBD1 or TRBD2 for D (6 bases each). Per the germline V gene, CDR1 is MNHNS and CDR2 is SASEGT. V was clipped by 6 bases and J by 4 bases, with 18 bases between them. The CDR3 length is 15 residues. CDR3 DNA sequence: TGTGCCAGCAGGGCATCTTGGGGGGCCGGAGAGACCCAGTACTTC. Its translation is CASRASWGAGETQYF.

V gene TRBV19 combines with J gene TRBJ2-3; TRBD2 aligns across 7 bases. Germline CDR1 is LNHDA and CDR2 is SQIVND (reference sequence). The CDR3 extends over 15 amino acids. Trimming cost V 3 bases and J 2 bases; bases outside gene matches: 5. CDR3 in amino acids: CASSIMGGSTDTQYF. In nucleotides, the CDR3 is TGTGCCAGTAGTATCATGGGAGGGTCCACAGATACGCAGTATTTT.

This chain links TRBV6-1 with TRBJ1-2, with a possible D match to TRBD1 (5 bases). V lost 3 bases and J 10 bases, leaving 18 bases between the germline ends. CDR1 and CDR2 from the germline V gene are MNHNS and SASEGT. The CDR3 spans 14 residues. The CDR3 reads CASSETWDSQIYTF. CDR3 in DNA: TGTGCCAGCAGTGAGACGTGGGACTCCCAAATCTACACCTTC.

The chain employs TRBV28 and TRBJ1-5; 7 bases align to TRBD1. Germline values: CDR1 MDHEN, CDR2 SYDVKM. The CDR3 extends over 15 amino acids. Germline trimming cut 3 bases from V and 3 bases from J; bases unmatched to any gene: 5. The CDR3 bases are TGTGCCAGCAGTTTGTTGGGACAGACCAATCAGCCCCAGCATTTT. Translated, it gives CASSLLGQTNQPQHF.

The rearrangement joins TRBV19 to TRBJ2-7, with 9 nucleotides matching TRBD2. CDR1 and CDR2 from the germline V gene are LNHDA and SQIVND (reference sequence). The V and J ends lost 5 bases and 4 bases, in that order; junction bases with no gene match: 12. The CDR3 contains 16 residues. The CDR3 sequence is CASSLGSGGPGYEQYF. CDR3 DNA: TGTGCCAGTAGTCTAGGTAGCGGGGGACCGGGTTACGAGCAGTACTTC.

A few counts support this clone. V is TRBV10-3 and J is TRBJ1-5; D unclear. This CDR3 has 14 amino acids. Germline values: CDR1 ENHRY, CDR2 SYGVKD. The V end was cut by 8 bases, the J end by 0 bases, with 11 bases between. CDR3 loop: CAIGRGDSNQPQHF. DNA for the CDR3: TGTGCCATCGGGCGTGGGGATAGCAATCAGCCCCAGCATTTT.

The rearrangement links TRBV19 to TRBJ1-5, with 10 bases aligning to TRBD1. V trimming: 6 bases; J trimming: 2 bases; junction bases outside the gene matches: 1. The V gene's germline CDR1 is LNHDA and CDR2 SQIVND (reference sequence). This CDR3 has 14 amino acids. DNA for the CDR3: TGTGCCAGTAGGGGGACAGGGGGCAATCAGCCCCAGCATTTT. This translates into CASRGTGGNQPQHF.

The chain uses TRBV7-2 and TRBJ1-3; no clear D. Germline CDR1 is SGHTA and CDR2 is FQGNSA. Trimming removed 2 bases from V and 0 bases from J, with 11 bases in between. The CDR3 covers 16 residues. DNA of the CDR3: TGTGCCAGCAGCTTACTCAGCGTAAACTCTGGAAACACCATATATTTT. As protein: CASSLLSVNSGNTIYF. Combining the CDR3 with reference TRBV7-2 and TRBJ1-3 gives the whole variable domain GAGVSQSPSNKVTEKGKDVELRCDPISGHTALYWYRQSLGQGLEFLIYFQGNSAPDKSGLPSDRFSAERTGGSVSTLTIQRTQQEDSAVYLCASSLLSVNSGNTIYFGEGSWLTVV.

The J gene is TRBJ2-6, the V gene TRBV4-3; D not certain. The V gene lost 0 bases and the J gene lost 0 bases, with 6 bases spanning the gap. Germline V gene data show CDR1 as LGHNA and CDR2 as YSLEER. The CDR3 has 16 amino acids. The CDR3 DNA sequence: TGCGCCAGCAGCCAAGAGGGCAGCTCTGGGGCCAACGTCCTGACTTTC. Translation: CASSQEGSSGANVLTF.

This chain connects TRBV19 to TRBJ2-3; 7 bases fit TRBD1. The CDR3 has 14 residues. In germline, CDR1 is LNHDA, CDR2 SQIVND (reference sequence). Trimming took 7 bases from V and 4 from J; bases not matched to a gene: 8. CDR3 DNA: TGTGCCAGTACTAATGAGGGGGCCGCAGATACGCAGTATTTT. Its protein product is CASTNEGAADTQYF.

The rearrangement joins TRBV9 to TRBJ1-3; D uncertain. Deletions cut 0 bases from V and 2 bases from J, with 6 bases between. The CDR3 runs 14 residues. CDR1 and CDR2 (germline): SGDLS, YYNGEE. The CDR3 here is CASSVGGTGNTIYF. The CDR3 DNA is TGTGCCAGCAGCGTAGGAGGGACTGGAAACACCATATATTTT.

In the case of this clone: The junction shows a germline mismatch at one end, possibly a read error. The V gene is TRBV10-3, the J gene TRBJ1-5; tentative D call: TRBD1 (6 bases). CDR3 length: 13 residues. The germline V gene has CDR1 ENHRY and CDR2 SYGVKD. The chain's CDR3 is CAISEGDNQPQHF. CDR3 DNA sequence: TGTGCCATCAGTGAGGGGGACAATCAACCCCAGCATTTT.

The CDR3 loop reads CASSFNRGVGTDTQYF. The CDR3 DNA is TGTGCCAGCAGTTTCAACAGGGGTGTGGGCACAGATACGCAGTATTTT. This rearrangement joins TRBV28 to TRBJ2-3; the match to TRBD1 covers 7 bases. The CDR3 contains 16 residues. Unmatched junction bases numbered 7, after V lost 3 bases and J lost 1 base. From germline, CDR1 is MDHEN and CDR2 SYDVKM.

V usage is TRBV5-1 and J usage is TRBJ2-2, with 9 bases that match TRBD1. V trimming: 4 bases; J trimming: 1 base; junction bases outside the gene matches: 5. Germline V lookup: CDR1 SGHRS, CDR2 YFSETQ. This CDR3 has 16 residues. As DNA, the CDR3 is TGCGCCAGCAGCGGCCTGGGACAGGGGAACACCGGGGAGCTGTTTTTT. This sequence encodes CASSGLGQGNTGELFF.

The V gene is TRBV5-4, the J gene TRBJ1-2, with 9 bases that match TRBD1. The V gene's germline CDR1 is SGHNT and CDR2 YYREEE (reference sequence). The CDR3 covers 15 residues. V dropped 2 bases and J dropped 5; count of bases not matched to a gene: 7. CDR3 loop: CASSFYGTGPYGYTF. CDR3 DNA: TGTGCCAGCAGCTTTTATGGGACAGGGCCTTATGGCTACACCTTC. The entire variable domain, with the rest obtained from reference TRBV5-4 and TRBJ1-2, is as follows: ETGVTQSPTHLIKTRGQQVTLRCSSQSGHNTVSWYQQALGQGPQFIFQYYREEENGRGNFPPRFSGLQFPNYSSELNVNALELDDSALYLCASSFYGTGPYGYTFGSGTRLTVV.

This chain uses TRBV11-2 with TRBJ2-1, with TRBD2 as a possible D gene (5 bases). The CDR3 covers 14 residues. Looked up from germline, CDR1 is SGHAT and CDR2 is FQNNGV. V shed 2 bases and J shed 9 bases, with 14 bases lying between them. CDR3 sequence: CASSLTPGVSEQFF. The CDR3 nucleotides read TGTGCCAGCAGCTTAACCCCCGGGGTGAGTGAGCAGTTCTTC. Drawing the rest from reference TRBV11-2 and TRBJ2-1, the complete variable domain is EAGVAQSPRYKIIEKRQSVAFWCNPISGHATLYWYQQILGQGPKLLIQFQNNGVVDDSQLPKDRFSAERLKGVDSTLKIQPAKLEDSAVYLCASSLTPGVSEQFFGPGTRLTVL.

V is TRBV30 and J is TRBJ2-1; no clear D gene. Trimming cost V 0 bases and J 8 bases, with 5 bases left between them. CDR1 is GTSNPN, CDR2 SVGIG, per germline (reference sequence). There are 11 residues in the CDR3. The CDR3 sequence: CAWSVRHEQFF. The CDR3 DNA sequence: TGTGCCTGGAGTGTACGACATGAGCAGTTCTTC.

This clone was observed a handful of times. The chain is built from TRBV6-5 and TRBJ1-3, with a weak D call TRBD1 (6 bases). The length of the CDR3 is 15 residues. The V gene lost 5 bases and the J gene lost 3 bases, with 14 bases spanning the gap. The germline V gene has CDR1 MNHEY and CDR2 SVGAGI. This chain's CDR3 is CASSRDRWGGNTIYF. Written as DNA, the CDR3 is TGTGCCAGCAGTCGAGACAGGTGGGGTGGAAACACCATATATTTT.